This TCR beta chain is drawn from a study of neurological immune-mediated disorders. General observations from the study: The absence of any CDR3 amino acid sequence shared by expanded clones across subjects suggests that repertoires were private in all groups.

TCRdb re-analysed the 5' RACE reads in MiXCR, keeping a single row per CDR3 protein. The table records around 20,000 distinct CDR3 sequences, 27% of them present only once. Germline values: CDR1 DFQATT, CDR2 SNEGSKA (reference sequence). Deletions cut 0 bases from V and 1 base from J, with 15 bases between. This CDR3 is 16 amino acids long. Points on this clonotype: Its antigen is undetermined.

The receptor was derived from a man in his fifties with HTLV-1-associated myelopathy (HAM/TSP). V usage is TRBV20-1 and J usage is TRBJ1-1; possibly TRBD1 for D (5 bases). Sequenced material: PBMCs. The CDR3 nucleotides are TGCAGTGCTAGAGACTTCCGCGGGGGAGAGAACACTGAAGCTTTCTTT. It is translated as CSARDFRGGENTEAFF.